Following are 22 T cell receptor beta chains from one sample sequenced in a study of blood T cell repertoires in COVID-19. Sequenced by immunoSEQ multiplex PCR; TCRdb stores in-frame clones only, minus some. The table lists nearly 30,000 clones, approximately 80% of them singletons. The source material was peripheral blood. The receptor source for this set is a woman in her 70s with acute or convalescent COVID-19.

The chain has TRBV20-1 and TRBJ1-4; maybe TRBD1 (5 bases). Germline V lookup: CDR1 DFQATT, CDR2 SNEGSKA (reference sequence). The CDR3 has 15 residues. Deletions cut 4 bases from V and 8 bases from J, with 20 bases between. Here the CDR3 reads CSANEFGGPSEKLFF. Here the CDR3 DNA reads TGCAGTGCTAATGAATTCGGGGGACCGAGCGAAAAACTGTTTTTT.

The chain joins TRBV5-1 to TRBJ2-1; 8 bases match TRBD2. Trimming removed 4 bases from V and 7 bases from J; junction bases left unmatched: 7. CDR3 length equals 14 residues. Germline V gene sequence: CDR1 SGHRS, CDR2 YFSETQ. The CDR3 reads CASSPTAGGNEQFF. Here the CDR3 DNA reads TGCGCCAGCAGCCCTACGGCGGGGGGAAATGAGCAGTTCTTC. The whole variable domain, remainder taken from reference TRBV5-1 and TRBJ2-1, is KAGVTQTPRYLIKTRGQQVTLSCSPISGHRSVSWYQQTPGQGLQFLFEYFSETQRNKGNFPGRFSGRQFSNSRSEMNVSTLELGDSALYLCASSPTAGGNEQFFGPGTRLTVL.

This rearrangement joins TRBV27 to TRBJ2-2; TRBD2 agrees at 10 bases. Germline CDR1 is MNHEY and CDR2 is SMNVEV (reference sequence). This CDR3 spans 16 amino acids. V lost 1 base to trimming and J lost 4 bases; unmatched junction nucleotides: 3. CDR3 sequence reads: CASSLLAGGLTGELFF. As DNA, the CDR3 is TGTGCCAGCAGTTTATTAGCGGGAGGCCTCACCGGGGAGCTGTTTTTT.

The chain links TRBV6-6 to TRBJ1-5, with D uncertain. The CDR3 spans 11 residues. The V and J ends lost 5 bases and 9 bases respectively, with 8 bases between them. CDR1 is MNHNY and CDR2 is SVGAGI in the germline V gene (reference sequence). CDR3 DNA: TGTGCCAGCAGTCCCGGGAGGCCCCAGCATTTT. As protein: CASSPGRPQHF.

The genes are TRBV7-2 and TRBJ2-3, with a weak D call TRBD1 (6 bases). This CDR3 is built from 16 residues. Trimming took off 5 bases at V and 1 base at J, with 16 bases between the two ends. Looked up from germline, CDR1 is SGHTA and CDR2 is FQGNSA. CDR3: CASSPRASGGTDTQYF. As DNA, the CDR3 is TGTGCCAGCAGCCCAAGGGCCTCAGGGGGCACAGATACGCAGTATTTT.

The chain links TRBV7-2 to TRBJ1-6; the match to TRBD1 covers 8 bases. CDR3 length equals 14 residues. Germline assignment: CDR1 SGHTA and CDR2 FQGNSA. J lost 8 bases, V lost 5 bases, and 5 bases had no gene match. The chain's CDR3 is CASSPRDRYSPLHF. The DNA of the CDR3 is TGTGCCAGCAGCCCTCGGGACAGGTATTCACCCCTCCACTTT.

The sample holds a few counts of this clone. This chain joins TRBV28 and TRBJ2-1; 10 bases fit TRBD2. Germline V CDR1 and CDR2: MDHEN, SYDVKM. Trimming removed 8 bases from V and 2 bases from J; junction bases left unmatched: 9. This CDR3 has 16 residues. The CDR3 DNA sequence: TGTGCCAGCTATTCGAGCGGGGGGGCCACCTACAATGAGCAGTTCTTC. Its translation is CASYSSGGATYNEQFF.

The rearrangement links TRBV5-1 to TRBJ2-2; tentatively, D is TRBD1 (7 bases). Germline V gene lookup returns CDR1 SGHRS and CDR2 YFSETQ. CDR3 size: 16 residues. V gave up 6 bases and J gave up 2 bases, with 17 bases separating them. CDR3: CASMAGQTSNTGELFF. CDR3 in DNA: TGCGCCAGCATGGCGGGACAGACCTCAAACACCGGGGAGCTGTTTTTT. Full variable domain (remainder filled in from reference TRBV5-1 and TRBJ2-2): KAGVTQTPRYLIKTRGQQVTLSCSPISGHRSVSWYQQTPGQGLQFLFEYFSETQRNKGNFPGRFSGRQFSNSRSEMNVSTLELGDSALYLCASMAGQTSNTGELFFGEGSRLTVL.

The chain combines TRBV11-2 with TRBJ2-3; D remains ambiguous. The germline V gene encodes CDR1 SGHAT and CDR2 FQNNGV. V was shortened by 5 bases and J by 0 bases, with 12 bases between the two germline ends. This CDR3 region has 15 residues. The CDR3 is CASSPRLSSTDTQYF. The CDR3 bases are TGTGCCAGCAGCCCGAGACTTTCTAGCACAGATACGCAGTATTTT.

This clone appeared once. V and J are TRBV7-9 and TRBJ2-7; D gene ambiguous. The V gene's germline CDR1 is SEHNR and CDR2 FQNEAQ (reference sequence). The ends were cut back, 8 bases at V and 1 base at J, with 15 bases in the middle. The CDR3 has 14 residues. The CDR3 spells CASDRDTYSYEQYF. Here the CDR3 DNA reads TGTGCCAGCGACCGCGACACCTATTCCTACGAGCAGTACTTC.

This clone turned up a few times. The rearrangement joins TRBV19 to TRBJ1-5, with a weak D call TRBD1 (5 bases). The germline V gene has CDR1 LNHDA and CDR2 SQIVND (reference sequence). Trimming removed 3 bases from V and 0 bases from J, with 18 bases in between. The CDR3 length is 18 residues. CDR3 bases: TGTGCCAGTAGTATCCGCAGGGATTACCTCGTTAGCAATCAGCCCCAGCATTTT. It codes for CASSIRRDYLVSNQPQHF.

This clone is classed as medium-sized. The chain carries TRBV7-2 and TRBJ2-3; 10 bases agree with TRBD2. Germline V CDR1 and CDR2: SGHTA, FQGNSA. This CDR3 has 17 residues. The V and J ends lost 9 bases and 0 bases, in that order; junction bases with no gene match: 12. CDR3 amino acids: CASSLAGTTASTDTQYF. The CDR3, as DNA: TGTGCCAGTTCACTAGCGGGGACCACAGCAAGCACAGATACGCAGTATTTT.

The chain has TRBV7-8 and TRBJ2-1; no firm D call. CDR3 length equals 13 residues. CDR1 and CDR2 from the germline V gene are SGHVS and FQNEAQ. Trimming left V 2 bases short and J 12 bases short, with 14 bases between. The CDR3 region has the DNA TGTGCCAGCAGCTTATCGGTCGCATCCGGGCAGTTCTTC. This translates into CASSLSVASGQFF.

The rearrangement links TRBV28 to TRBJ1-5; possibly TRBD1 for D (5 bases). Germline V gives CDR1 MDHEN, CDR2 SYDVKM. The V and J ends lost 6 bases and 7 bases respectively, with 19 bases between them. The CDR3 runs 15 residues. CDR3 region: CASRTGGVGQQPQHF. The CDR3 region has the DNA TGTGCCAGCAGGACCGGGGGTGTCGGCCAACAGCCCCAGCATTTT.

The CDR3 DNA follows: TGTGCCAGTAGTCGGGACATCTCCTGGGGGATGAACACTGAAGCTTTCTTT. This translates into CASSRDISWGMNTEAFF. The chain links TRBV19 to TRBJ1-1; TRBD1 is a possible D gene (6 bases). V gave up 5 bases and J gave up 0 bases, with 19 bases separating them. The CDR3 is made up of 17 amino acids. The V gene's germline CDR1 is LNHDA and CDR2 SQIVND (reference sequence).

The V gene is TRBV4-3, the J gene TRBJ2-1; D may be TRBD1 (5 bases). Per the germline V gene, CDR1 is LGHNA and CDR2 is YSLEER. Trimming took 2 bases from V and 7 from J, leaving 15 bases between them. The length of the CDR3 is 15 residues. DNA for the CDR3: TGCGCCAGCAGCCAACCAGGGTTCACACAGAATGAGCAGTTCTTC. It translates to CASSQPGFTQNEQFF.

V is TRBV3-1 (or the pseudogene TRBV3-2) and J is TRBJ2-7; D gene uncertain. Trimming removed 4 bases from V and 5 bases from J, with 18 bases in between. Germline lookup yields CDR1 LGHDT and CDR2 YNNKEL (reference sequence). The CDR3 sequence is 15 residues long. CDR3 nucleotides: TGTGCCAGCAGCCGCGGAGCGCGGAAATCAAACGAGCAGTACTTC. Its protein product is CASSRGARKSNEQYF.

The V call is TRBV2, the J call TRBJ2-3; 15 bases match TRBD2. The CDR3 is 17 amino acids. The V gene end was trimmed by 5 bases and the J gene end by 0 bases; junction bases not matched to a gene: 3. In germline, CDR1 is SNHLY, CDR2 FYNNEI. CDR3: CASSPGTSGGSTDTQYF. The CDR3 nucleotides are TGTGCCAGCAGTCCCGGGACTAGCGGGGGGAGCACAGATACGCAGTATTTT.

CDR3 loop: CASSIGAGQGGETQYF. DNA for the CDR3: TGTGCCAGTAGTATAGGCGCGGGACAGGGGGGGGAGACCCAGTACTTC. The chain is built from TRBV19 and TRBJ2-5, with 11 positions matching TRBD1. This CDR3 comprises 16 residues. V gave up 1 base and J gave up 5 bases; unmatched junction bases: 6. CDR1 is LNHDA, CDR2 SQIVND, per germline (reference sequence).

The CDR3 DNA sequence: TGTGCTAGTGGTCCACAGGGGAGGAGGGAGACCCAGTACTTC. This codes for CASGPQGRRETQYF. V is TRBV12-5 and J is TRBJ2-5; D might be TRBD1 (7 bases). The CDR3 is 14 residues long. CDR1 and CDR2 from the germline V gene are LGHNT and FRNRAP. The ends were cut back, 5 bases at V and 5 bases at J, with 15 bases in the middle.

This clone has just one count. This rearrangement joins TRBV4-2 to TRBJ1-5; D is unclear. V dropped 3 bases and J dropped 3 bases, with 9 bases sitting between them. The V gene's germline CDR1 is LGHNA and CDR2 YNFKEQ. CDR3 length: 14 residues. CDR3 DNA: TGTGCCAGCAGCCAGGAGGGATACAATCAGCCCCAGCATTTT. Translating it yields CASSQEGYNQPQHF.

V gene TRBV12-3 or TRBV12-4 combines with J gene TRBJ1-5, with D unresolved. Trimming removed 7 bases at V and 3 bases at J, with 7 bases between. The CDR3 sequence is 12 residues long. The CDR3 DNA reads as TGTGCCAGCAACAACAACAATCAGCCCCAGCATTTT. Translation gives CASNNNNQPQHF.